The subject of this entry is one T cell receptor beta chain. Its matching antigen is unknown. These data come from a study of beta chain features in type 1 diabetes. In the study overall: Cells sorted and examined across all samples totaled approximately 100 million. The study, taken as a whole, reports: VDJ junctions sequenced from type 1 diabetes patients showed fewer insertions and more deletions.

Sequencing targeted expressed TCRB transcripts, as all isolated RNA had been reverse transcribed. Some clones are missing from TCRdb's copy, which holds only in-frame ones; the method was immunoSEQ multiplex PCR. The sample lists approximately 150,000 clones, over 8% occurring once. Germline assignment: CDR1 KGHSH and CDR2 LQKENI. The CDR3 consists of 12 residues. Trimming left V 3 bases short and J 4 bases short, with 7 bases between. The origin of this receptor is a middle-aged woman in good health. The sample taken for sequencing was central memory CD4+ T cells from blood. The rearrangement joins TRBV18 to TRBJ2-7; no reliable D call. The CDR3 protein is CASSPQRYEQYF. The CDR3 DNA follows: TGTGCCAGCTCACCCCAGAGGTACGAGCAGTACTTC.